This T cell receptor beta chain stems from a study of T cells in Graves' hyperthyroidism and ophthalmopathy. Study-level information: Any treatment followed the collection of peripheral blood at initial diagnosis. Study conclusions and caveats: Among thyroid clonotypes expanded above 0.001, most also appeared in blood.

V was clipped by 5 bases and J by 6 bases; unmatched bases: 11. This CDR3 region has 14 residues. CDR1 is GTSNPN and CDR2 is SVGIG in the germline V gene (reference sequence). Researchers took RNA transcripts and amplified the TCR beta CDR3 regions from them. Carried out on the TCR CDR3, a first-round RT-PCR used the HTBI primer set. TCRdb re-called the multiplex PCR reads with MiXCR, one entry per CDR3 protein. The sample gives 530,000 or so distinct CDR3 sequences, roughly 18% of which show up once; 17% is in the top ten. This clonotype showed up many times. Its specificity is not known. This TCR was recovered from a woman between 18 and 29 years old with Graves' ophthalmopathy. The sample taken for sequencing was blood. The rearrangement links TRBV30 to TRBJ2-7, with TRBD1 matching over 9 bases. Here the CDR3 DNA reads TGTGCCTGGCAATTCCGGACAGGGGTCTCCGAGCAGTACTTC. Encoded protein: CAWQFRTGVSEQYF.